This TCR beta chain was recorded in a study of beta chain features in type 1 diabetes. General observations from the study: A moderate, significant TCRB CDR3 shortening appeared in type 1 diabetes across four CD4+ subsets. There was no resolution here of whether HLA type influences TCRB rearrangement.

Cells sorted by CD45RO/CCR7/CD25/CD127/CD95/CD27 comprised CD4+ naive, central memory, regulatory and stem cell-like memory cells. Without exception, sorted populations had purity beyond 95%. The whole isolated RNA underwent reverse transcription, so sequencing captured expressed TCRB transcripts. Profiled with immunoSEQ multiplex PCR; TCRdb holds only in-frame clones, not every one. The repertoire holds 150,000 to 200,000 clones, with roughly 60% as singletons. As concerns this clone: Its target is unknown.

Germline CDR1 and CDR2: SGHVS and FQNEAQ. V was clipped by 2 bases and J by 6 bases; unmatched bases: 4. This CDR3 spans 15 amino acids. The sequence was obtained from a man under 40 with type 1 diabetes. The chain is built from TRBV7-8 and TRBJ2-3; TRBD2 matches 11 bases. Sequenced input: naive CD4+ T cells from blood. The CDR3, as DNA: TGTGCCAGCAGCTTAAGACTAGCGGGGCCTGATACGCAGTATTTT. The encoded protein is CASSLRLAGPDTQYF. Full variable domain (rest looked up from reference TRBV7-8 and TRBJ2-3): GAGVSQSPRYKVAKRGQDVALRCDPISGHVSLFWYQQALGQGPEFLTYFQNEAQLDKSGLPSDRFFAERPEGSVSTLKIQRTQQEDSAVYLCASSLRLAGPDTQYFGPGTRLTVL.